This entry is about one TCR beta chain. The sample belongs to a study of blood T cell repertoires in COVID-19. Study in general: Samples of COVID-19 (acute and convalescent) were obtained from the United States, Italy and Spain.

Per the original methods: Reference gene primer amplification gave nucleated cell count estimates. TCRdb keeps only in-frame clones here, not all; method: immunoSEQ multiplex PCR. The V and J calls and clone size come from that table; D and trimming were worked out from the DNA. Of 240,000 or so clones listed, 70% to 75% are singletons. Trimming cost V 6 bases and J 5 bases; bases outside gene matches: 8. The germline gives CDR1 MNHEY, CDR2 SVGAGI. This CDR3 contains 14 residues. Sequenced: peripheral blood. The TCR was taken from a woman of 80 years or more with acute or convalescent COVID-19. The V gene is TRBV6-5, the J gene TRBJ2-3; 7 positions agree with TRBD2. CDR3 DNA: TGTGCCAGCAGAGTCGCGGGGGTTGGAGATACGCAGTATTTT. Translating gives CASRVAGVGDTQYF.